Shown below are 24 T cell receptor beta chains from a single sample sequenced in a study of CD4 T cells in relation to SARS-CoV-2 and coronaviruses. Unexposed donor CD4+ T cells date from about 2011-2018, before the COVID-19 pandemic. Isolation of CD4+ T cells took place after less than twelve days in culture. For these TCRs, the target antigens are not known. Measured with immunoSEQ multiplex PCR; TCRdb has only the in-frame clones, and not every one. The data contain approximately 17,000 clones, about 80% of them seen just once; the ten biggest clones take up about 33%. The sequencing sample was made of CD4+ T cells from PBMCs, cultured in vitro. Receptors were obtained from a human donor in good health.

V is TRBV7-6 and J is TRBJ2-7; no clear D gene. CDR3 size: 12 residues. Trimming took off 5 bases at V and 9 bases at J, with 14 bases between the two ends. The germline V gene encodes CDR1 SGHVS and CDR2 FNYEAQ. Here the CDR3 DNA reads TGTGCCAGCAGCCACCCCTTTGGGCTGCAGTACTTC. This encodes CASSHPFGLQYF.

The rearrangement links TRBV27 to TRBJ1-5, with D unresolved. Germline assignment: CDR1 MNHEY and CDR2 SMNVEV (reference sequence). V was pared by 1 base and J by 1 base, with 5 bases between. This CDR3 has 14 residues. CDR3 protein: CASSLYGSNQPQHF. CDR3 bases: TGTGCCAGCAGTTTATATGGGAGCAATCAGCCCCAGCATTTT.

The chain has TRBV5-4 and TRBJ2-1, with 13 bases aligning to TRBD2. The germline gives CDR1 SGHNT, CDR2 YYREEE (reference sequence). This CDR3 is 13 amino acids long. V shed 10 bases, J shed 6 bases, and the junction held 4 bases outside the gene matches. DNA of the CDR3: TGTGCCTCGGGACTAGCGGGGAGCAATGAGCAGTTCTTC. It codes for CASGLAGSNEQFF.

There are a few counts of this clone. Germline and junction disagree at one end, which may indicate a read error. This rearrangement joins TRBV18 to TRBJ1-1, with D possibly TRBD1 on 5 matching bases. Germline lookup yields CDR1 KGHSH and CDR2 LQKENI. CDR3 size: 12 residues. CDR3 DNA: TGTGCCAGCTCCCAACCGGACACTCAAGCTTTCTTT. Amino acid sequence: CASSQPDTQAFF.

This clone turned up a few times. This rearrangement joins TRBV5-5 to TRBJ1-1, with D possibly being TRBD1 (5 bases). Trimming shortened V by 4 bases and J by 3 bases, and 10 bases separated the two germline ends. Germline loops: CDR1 SGHKS, CDR2 YYEKEE (reference sequence). This CDR3 is 13 amino acids long. Here the CDR3 DNA reads TGTGCCAGCAGCCTGGGACCCTACACTGAAGCTTTCTTT. Translated: CASSLGPYTEAFF.

The chain has TRBV7-3 and TRBJ2-2, with 9 bases identical to TRBD1. With V trimmed by 8 bases and J by 1 base, 2 bases remained unmatched. The germline CDR1 and CDR2 sequences are SGHTA and FQGTGA. This CDR3 spans 14 amino acids. The DNA of the CDR3 is TGTGCCAGCGGGGGACAGGGGAACACCGGGGAGCTGTTTTTT. Residues: CASGGQGNTGELFF.

The chain combines TRBV9 with TRBJ2-7; 7 nucleotides align to TRBD1. V gave up 4 bases and J gave up 5 bases; unmatched junction bases: 9. Germline V CDR1 and CDR2: SGDLS, YYNGEE. CDR3 size: 14 residues. The CDR3 coding sequence is TGTGCCAGCAGCCTTGACAGGGTTGCTCACGAGCAGTACTTC. Amino acids: CASSLDRVAHEQYF.

The chain combines TRBV4-2 with TRBJ2-3; D is perhaps TRBD2 (5 bases). CDR3 size: 14 residues. The germline V gene encodes CDR1 LGHNA and CDR2 YNFKEQ. Trimming stripped 4 bases from V and 1 base from J, with 9 bases between. CDR3 DNA: TGTGCCAGCAGCCTCTCCGGGGGCACAGATACGCAGTATTTT. Its protein is CASSLSGGTDTQYF.

The gene calls are TRBV3-1 (or the pseudogene TRBV3-2) and TRBJ1-6; weak D call: TRBD1 (5 bases). The CDR3 is made up of 15 amino acids. Germline V gene data show CDR1 as LGHDT and CDR2 as YNNKEL (reference sequence). Trimming took 5 bases from V and 5 from J, leaving 13 bases between them. CDR3 amino acids: CASSSLRGDNSPLHF. DNA of the CDR3: TGTGCCAGCAGCAGCTTACGAGGGGATAATTCACCCCTCCACTTT.

The chain uses TRBV4-3 and TRBJ1-2, with TRBD1 matching 9 bases. Per germline, CDR1 LGHNA and CDR2 YSLEER. V lost 8 bases, J lost 7 bases, and 8 bases stayed unmatched. This CDR3 contains 13 residues. The CDR3 region has the DNA TGCGCCAGCGCGCGGGACAGGGATCGTGGCTACACCTTC. It is translated as CASARDRDRGYTF.

This clone was counted between two and nine times. The genes are TRBV11-1 and TRBJ2-3, with TRBD2 as a possible D gene (5 bases). Germline V gene data show CDR1 as SGHAT and CDR2 as FQDESV (reference sequence). The V and J ends lost 0 bases and 4 bases respectively, with 14 bases between them. The CDR3 length is 16 residues. In nucleotides, the CDR3 is TGTGCCAGCAGCTTAGCGAGTCGGTCAGCGGCAGATACGCAGTATTTT. This encodes CASSLASRSAADTQYF.

In this sample, this clone turned up once. The chain uses TRBV30 and TRBJ2-1; 7 bases are a match to TRBD2. CDR3 length: 16 residues. V gave up 4 bases and J gave up 0 bases; unmatched junction bases: 9. The V gene's germline CDR1 is GTSNPN and CDR2 SVGIG (reference sequence). CDR3 residues: CAWNQGLADSYNEQFF. CDR3 DNA: TGTGCCTGGAACCAAGGGCTAGCGGACTCCTACAATGAGCAGTTCTTC.

V gene TRBV29-1 combines with J gene TRBJ2-7; D possibly matches TRBD1 or TRBD2 (5 bases each). Trimming left V 6 bases short and J 7 bases short, with 19 bases between. Germline loops: CDR1 SQVTM, CDR2 ANQGSEA. The CDR3 loop spans 13 amino acids. The CDR3 protein is CSVTRDPPEEQYF. CDR3 in DNA: TGCAGCGTAACCCGGGACCCTCCGGAAGAGCAGTACTTC.

The chain combines TRBV7-9 with TRBJ1-6; no clear D gene. Trimming removed 1 base at V and 7 bases at J, with 5 bases between. The V gene's germline CDR1 is SEHNR and CDR2 FQNEAQ (reference sequence). This CDR3 is built from 13 residues. The DNA of the CDR3 is TGTGCCAGCAGCTTAGTTCCCAATTCACCCCTCCACTTT. Residues: CASSLVPNSPLHF.

The rearrangement joins TRBV4-1 to TRBJ1-1; D possibly corresponds to TRBD1 (5 bases). CDR3 length: 14 amino acids. V lost 3 bases to trimming and J lost 2 bases, with 10 bases between them. Germline lookup yields CDR1 MGHRA and CDR2 YSYEKL. The CDR3 DNA follows: TGCGCCAGCAGCCATCGGGGGGGTAACACTGAAGCTTTCTTT. Its protein product is CASSHRGGNTEAFF.

This clone was seen a single time. CDR3 sequence reads: CASSQDSQPQHF. CDR3 nucleotides: TGTGCCAGCAGCCAAGATAGCCAGCCCCAGCATTTT. The rearrangement links TRBV4-2 to TRBJ1-5; D is uncertain. Germline V gene lookup returns CDR1 LGHNA and CDR2 YNFKEQ. V was cut by 0 bases and J by 7 bases, with 4 bases left in between. The CDR3 runs 12 residues.

In the case of this clone: The junction departs from germline at one end; a sequencing error may be responsible. The chain couples TRBV2 to TRBJ1-3; tentatively, D is TRBD1 (5 bases). Per germline, CDR1 SNHLY and CDR2 FYNNEI. The CDR3 spans 11 residues. This chain's CDR3 is CAGRAGNTIYF. CDR3 DNA sequence: TGTGCCGGCAGGGCCGGAAACACCATATATTTT.

The sample holds one count of this clone. The V and J genes are TRBV4-2 and TRBJ2-5; D not certain. CDR1 and CDR2 (germline): LGHNA, YNFKEQ. V gave up 4 bases and J gave up 5 bases, with 5 bases separating them. The CDR3 runs 11 residues. The CDR3 coding sequence is TGTGCCAGCAGCCTCGGGGAGACCCAGTACTTC. Translating it yields CASSLGETQYF.

The chain links TRBV6-6 to TRBJ2-1; TRBD1 agrees at 9 bases. The germline V gene encodes CDR1 MNHNY and CDR2 SVGAGI (reference sequence). This CDR3 is built from 18 residues. Germline trimming cut 5 bases from V and 2 bases from J; bases unmatched to any gene: 13. DNA for the CDR3: TGTGCCAGCAGTCAAAGGGGGTTGACAGGGGGAGCCTACAATGAGCAGTTCTTC. Protein product: CASSQRGLTGGAYNEQFF.

The chain has TRBV7-8 and TRBJ2-2; D is undetermined. The CDR3 contains 15 residues. The V gene's germline CDR1 is SGHVS and CDR2 FQNEAQ. Trimming took off 2 bases at V and 0 bases at J, with 7 bases between the two ends. This CDR3 is CASSLLRTNTGELFF. DNA for the CDR3: TGTGCCAGCAGCTTACTGAGGACGAACACCGGGGAGCTGTTTTTT.

The V call is TRBV7-8, the J call TRBJ1-1; the D is unclear. This CDR3 is built from 14 residues. Germline values: CDR1 SGHVS, CDR2 FQNEAQ. V was shortened by 2 bases and J by 1 base, with 8 bases between the two germline ends. The CDR3 here is CASSLRAPNTEAFF. CDR3 nucleotide sequence: TGTGCCAGCAGCTTAAGGGCCCCGAACACTGAAGCTTTCTTT.

Only a few counts were recorded for this clone. V usage is TRBV9 and J usage is TRBJ2-1; D is undetermined. Germline V lookup: CDR1 SGDLS, CDR2 YYNGEE. With 0 bases removed from V and 6 bases from J, the gap between germline ends came to 13 bases. The CDR3 extends over 15 amino acids. In nucleotides, the CDR3 is TGTGCCAGCAGCGTAGGGTTAGAACGGGTCAATGAGCAGTTCTTC. Protein: CASSVGLERVNEQFF.

This chain links TRBV18 with TRBJ2-1; D not resolved. V shed 2 bases and J shed 1 base, with 9 bases lying between them. The CDR3 runs to 15 residues. CDR1 and CDR2 (germline): KGHSH, LQKENI. The CDR3 is CASSPESVSYNEQFF. CDR3 sequence (DNA): TGTGCCAGCTCACCAGAGTCCGTGTCCTACAATGAGCAGTTCTTC.

The chain recombines TRBV9 with TRBJ1-1, with D unresolved. The CDR3 consists of 15 residues. In germline, CDR1 is SGDLS, CDR2 YYNGEE. With 0 bases removed from V and 1 base from J, the gap between germline ends came to 10 bases. CDR3 nucleotide sequence: TGTGCCAGCAGCGTAGCCGGAACTCCGAACACTGAAGCTTTCTTT. Protein: CASSVAGTPNTEAFF. Based on the CDR3 plus reference TRBV9 and TRBJ1-1, the full variable domain is DSGVTQTPKHLITATGQRVTLRCSPRSGDLSVYWYQQSLDQGLQFLIQYYNGEERAKGNILERFSAQQFPDLHSELNLSSLELGDSALYFCASSVAGTPNTEAFFGQGTRLTVV.